The present entry profiles one T cell receptor (beta chain) with its context. Its specificity is unknown. This sample is part of a study of Ad26.COV2.S vaccination and SARS-CoV-2 variants. Looking at the study overall: Administration of Ad26.COV2.S was intramuscular, either once or twice 56 days apart.

Study-wide points: Vaccine recipients had higher spike-specific TCR breadth than placebo recipients. Vaccinated and placebo-treated recipients had similar non-spike TCR breadth.

The method was immunoSEQ multiplex PCR; TCRdb's version includes in-frame clones alone and lacks a portion of them. This sample carries approximately 300,000 clones, roughly 86% of them seen once, and the ten largest clones take approximately 1.9%. Treatment of the sample: roughly 20 received Ad26.COV2.S at low or high dose, single or two shots; roughly 5 received placebo; per-sample allocation not given. The study sampled participants on day 63 after the first vaccine or placebo injection. This Boston cohort included adults aged 18-55 years. Sequencing used peripheral blood, obtained in a trial of Ad26.COV2.S vaccine versus placebo. This sequence was found in a person aged 18 to 65 who received the Ad26.COV2.S COVID-19 vaccine or a placebo.

The CDR3 region has the DNA TGTGCCAGCAGTGACCTTACGGGGGCATTGAATGAGCAGTTCTTC. As protein: CASSDLTGALNEQFF. V is TRBV6-6 and J is TRBJ2-1; D could derive from TRBD1 or TRBD2 (6 bases each). The CDR3 loop spans 15 amino acids. Trimming pared 5 bases from V and 7 bases from J, leaving 18 bases between. CDR1 and CDR2 (germline): MNHNY, SVGAGI (reference sequence).